Below are 28 T cell receptor beta chains sequenced from a single sample in a study of blood T cell repertoires in COVID-19. The table came from immunoSEQ multiplex PCR; TCRdb's copy has only in-frame clones and leaves some out. The table lists 300,000 to 450,000 clones, 88% of them singletons. Sequences were obtained from PBMCs or T cells enriched from blood (not recorded which). Source of these receptors: a woman under 30 who had recovered from COVID-19.

This sequence joins TRBV5-1 and TRBJ2-7; perhaps TRBD1 as D (5 bases). This CDR3 comprises 15 residues. Germline CDR1 reads SGHRS; CDR2 reads YFSETQ. Trimming shortened V by 4 bases and J by 2 bases, and 16 bases separated the two germline ends. The CDR3 sequence: CASSGLDIFPYEQYF. As DNA, the CDR3 is TGCGCCAGCAGCGGCCTGGACATTTTCCCCTACGAGCAGTACTTC.

The chain links TRBV28 to TRBJ2-1; 10 bases line up with TRBD2. This CDR3 is built from 14 residues. Germline V gene lookup returns CDR1 MDHEN and CDR2 SYDVKM. V trimming: 10 bases; J trimming: 14 bases; junction bases outside the gene matches: 17. The CDR3 region has the DNA TGTGCCACCCACAACGGTTCTAGCGGGGGAAGGGAGTTCTTC. Its protein is CATHNGSSGGREFF.

In the case of this clone: Given the absence of the conserved phenylalanine or tryptophan at the CDR3 end, a read error is likely. It is unclear where the CDR3 begins or ends on the DNA, so no DNA is shown, and the CDR3 is as TCRdb lists it. The rearrangement uses TRBV2 and TRBJ1-2. CDR1 SNHLY and CDR2 FYNNEI come from the germline V gene. The CDR3 region is 12 residues in length, termini included. CDR3 protein: CASSYSPRRLLI.

The J gene is TRBJ2-1, the V gene TRBV7-3; tentatively, D is TRBD2 (7 bases). Per the germline V gene, CDR1 is SGHTA and CDR2 is FQGTGA. Trimming shortened V by 1 base and J by 8 bases, and 12 bases separated the two germline ends. This CDR3 region has 14 residues. CDR3 nucleotide sequence: TGTGCCAGCAGCTTAATAGGGGGGGCCGATGAGCAGTTCTTC. Its protein product is CASSLIGGADEQFF.

The V gene is TRBV2, the J gene TRBJ2-7; D is possibly TRBD1 (6 bases). From germline, CDR1 is SNHLY and CDR2 FYNNEI. The CDR3 has 16 residues. Trimming left V 2 bases short and J 4 bases short, with 18 bases between. The CDR3 spells CASSETARTAPYEQYF. CDR3 coding DNA: TGTGCCAGCAGTGAAACAGCCCGGACAGCCCCTTACGAGCAGTACTTC.

The chain joins TRBV7-3 to TRBJ2-7; D is unresolved. V was cut by 5 bases and J by 4 bases, with 12 bases left in between. CDR3 length: 13 residues. CDR1 and CDR2 from the germline V gene are SGHTA and FQGTGA. The CDR3 loop is CASSASGAYEQYF. The CDR3 region has the DNA TGTGCCAGCAGCGCTTCCGGAGCTTACGAGCAGTACTTC.

J is TRBJ1-1 and V is TRBV9; 8 bases map to TRBD1. V was pared by 4 bases and J by 3 bases, with 2 bases of the junction left unmatched. The CDR3 is 13 amino acids. The germline V gene has CDR1 SGDLS and CDR2 YYNGEE. The CDR3 reads CASSPQGDTEAFF. The CDR3 DNA sequence: TGTGCCAGCAGCCCACAGGGGGACACTGAAGCTTTCTTT.

This clone has more than one count but fewer than ten. The chain's CDR3 is CACRGVALRGTEAFF. As DNA, the CDR3 is TGTGCCTGTCGGGGGGTAGCCCTCCGGGGCACTGAAGCTTTCTTT. The genes are TRBV30 and TRBJ1-1; TRBD1 is a possible D gene (5 bases). The length of the CDR3 is 15 residues. With 6 bases removed from V and 4 bases from J, the gap between germline ends came to 21 bases. CDR1 and CDR2 (germline): GTSNPN, SVGIG (reference sequence).

V is TRBV18 and J is TRBJ1-5; TRBD1 agrees at 9 bases. The CDR3 loop spans 16 amino acids. The germline CDR1 and CDR2 sequences are KGHSH and LQKENI. With 3 bases clipped from V and 3 bases from J, the junction kept 6 bases outside the gene matches. The CDR3 coding sequence is TGTGCCAGCTCACCGACCGGGACAGGGTACAATCAGCCCCAGCATTTT. Its translation is CASSPTGTGYNQPQHF. Based on the CDR3 plus reference TRBV18 and TRBJ1-5, the full variable domain is NAGVMQNPRHLVRRRGQEARLRCSPMKGHSHVYWYRQLPEEGLKFMVYLQKENIIDESGMPKERFSAEFPKEGPSILRIQQVVRGDSAAYFCASSPTGTGYNQPQHFGDGTRLSIL.

The chain has TRBV6-5 and TRBJ2-5, with TRBD1 identical over 9 bases. J gave up 5 bases and V 6 bases, and 7 bases lay outside the gene matches. The CDR3 has 14 residues. Looked up from germline, CDR1 is MNHEY and CDR2 is SVGAGI. The DNA for the CDR3 is TGTGCCAGCAGCGGACAGGGGTTTAGGGAGACCCAGTACTTC. Protein product: CASSGQGFRETQYF.

CDR3: CASRQRGSSDQPQHF. Written as DNA, the CDR3 is TGTGCCAGCAGGCAACGCGGATCGTCCGATCAGCCCCAGCATTTT. The chain carries TRBV2 and TRBJ1-5, with no clear D. There are 15 residues in the CDR3. V lost 6 bases and J 5 bases, leaving 17 bases between the germline ends. Germline CDR1 is SNHLY and CDR2 is FYNNEI.

This chain links TRBV30 with TRBJ2-7; D is perhaps TRBD1 (5 bases). Trimming removed 2 bases at V and 3 bases at J, with 8 bases between. Per the germline V gene, CDR1 is GTSNPN and CDR2 is SVGIG (reference sequence). The CDR3 spans 12 residues. DNA of the CDR3: TGTGCCTGGAGTCCCGGACACTACGAGCAGTACTTC. Translated, it gives CAWSPGHYEQYF.

This clone has just one count. The chain's CDR3 is CASSFYDRRNGYTF. The CDR3 DNA reads as TGTGCCAGCAGTTTTTACGACAGGAGAAATGGCTACACCTTC. V gene TRBV27 combines with J gene TRBJ1-2; tentative D call: TRBD1 (6 bases). V gave up 3 bases and J gave up 6 bases, with 14 bases separating them. The CDR3 extends over 14 amino acids. CDR1 is MNHEY, CDR2 SMNVEV, per germline (reference sequence).

This clone was detected only once. This chain links TRBV5-4 with TRBJ2-2; no firm D call. Germline V gene sequence: CDR1 SGHNT, CDR2 YYREEE (reference sequence). The V end lost 1 base, the J end lost 6 bases, and 10 bases lay between the germline ends. The CDR3 is 14 residues long. Here the CDR3 DNA reads TGTGCCAGCAGCTTGCAGGTTGCAGCCGGGGAGCTGTTTTTT. Translated, it gives CASSLQVAAGELFF.

The genes are TRBV7-9 and TRBJ2-3, with D possibly TRBD2 on 5 matching bases. Germline assignment: CDR1 SEHNR and CDR2 FQNEAQ (reference sequence). The V and J ends lost 2 bases and 11 bases respectively, with 14 bases between them. The CDR3 totals 13 residues. The CDR3 nucleotides read TGTGCCAGCAGCTTATCTTCTACGGGAATGCAGTATTTT. Encoded protein: CASSLSSTGMQYF.

V and J are TRBV27 and TRBJ2-2, with D uncertain. The ends were cut back, 5 bases at V and 3 bases at J, with 4 bases in the middle. The CDR3 contains 12 residues. CDR1 is MNHEY, CDR2 SMNVEV, per germline (reference sequence). The CDR3 spells CASSPYTGELFF. As DNA, the CDR3 is TGTGCCAGCAGTCCCTACACCGGGGAGCTGTTTTTT.

The V and J genes are TRBV19 and TRBJ1-5; D uncertain. Trimming took off 10 bases at V and 2 bases at J, with 12 bases between the two ends. CDR1 and CDR2 from the germline V gene are LNHDA and SQIVND (reference sequence). CDR3 length equals 13 residues. CDR3 sequence: CATQQRGNQPQHF. DNA for the CDR3: TGTGCCACCCAACAGAGGGGCAATCAGCCCCAGCATTTT.

This chain links TRBV19 with TRBJ2-3; 7 bases are shared with TRBD2. Unmatched junction bases numbered 8, after V lost 3 bases and J lost 2 bases. The germline gives CDR1 LNHDA, CDR2 SQIVND (reference sequence). CDR3 size: 16 residues. The CDR3 sequence: CASSIWSGTDTDTQYF. CDR3 nucleotides: TGTGCCAGTAGTATCTGGAGCGGGACCGACACAGATACGCAGTATTTT.

This clone has more than one count but fewer than ten. The chain combines TRBV5-4 with TRBJ2-7; D is possibly TRBD1 (6 bases). The CDR3 covers 13 residues. The germline V gene encodes CDR1 SGHNT and CDR2 YYREEE (reference sequence). The V gene lost 3 bases and the J gene lost 6 bases, with 13 bases spanning the gap. The DNA for the CDR3 is TGTGCCAGCAGCTCTCCTTGGACAGCCGAGCAGTACTTC. Its protein product is CASSSPWTAEQYF.

This chain uses TRBV6-2 or TRBV6-3 with TRBJ1-5; 8 bases agree with TRBD1. The CDR3 covers 16 residues. Unmatched junction bases numbered 8, after V lost 6 bases and J lost 1 base. Looked up from germline, CDR1 is MNHEY and CDR2 is SVGEGT. CDR3 loop: CASSFRQGTSNQPQHF. In DNA form, the CDR3 reads TGTGCCAGCAGCTTCCGACAGGGGACCAGCAATCAGCCCCAGCATTTT.

The chain employs TRBV5-4 and TRBJ1-1, with 8 positions matching TRBD1. Per germline, CDR1 SGHNT and CDR2 YYREEE (reference sequence). V lost 6 bases and J lost 4; bases outside the gene matches: 5. This CDR3 region has 13 residues. The CDR3: CASNTDRVTEAFF. CDR3 sequence (DNA): TGTGCCAGCAACACGGACAGGGTCACTGAAGCTTTCTTT. The variable domain in full, with the rest retrieved from reference TRBV5-4 and TRBJ1-1, is ETGVTQSPTHLIKTRGQQVTLRCSSQSGHNTVSWYQQALGQGPQFIFQYYREEENGRGNFPPRFSGLQFPNYSSELNVNALELDDSALYLCASNTDRVTEAFFGQGTRLTVV.

The chain links TRBV7-3 to TRBJ1-1; 7 bases map to TRBD1. V lost 5 bases to trimming and J lost 0 bases; unmatched junction nucleotides: 3. The CDR3 spans 14 residues. CDR1 SGHTA and CDR2 FQGTGA come from the germline V gene. CDR3 sequence (DNA): TGTGCCAGCAGCAAACAGGGGATGAACACTGAAGCTTTCTTT. Translation: CASSKQGMNTEAFF.

V and J are TRBV7-3 and TRBJ1-2; 7 bases align to TRBD1. The CDR3 runs to 13 residues. Germline CDR1 is SGHTA and CDR2 is FQGTGA. The V gene end was trimmed by 5 bases and the J gene end by 4 bases; junction bases not matched to a gene: 4. The CDR3 spells CASSRTGVYGYTF. CDR3 sequence (DNA): TGTGCCAGCAGCAGAACAGGGGTCTATGGCTACACCTTC.

The rearrangement uses TRBV12-3 or TRBV12-4 and TRBJ1-2; D is possibly TRBD1 (5 bases). The V end was cut by 6 bases, the J end by 4 bases, with 12 bases between. This CDR3 is 13 amino acids long. This chain's CDR3 is CASSQGTFYGYTF. CDR3 nucleotide sequence: TGTGCCAGCAGCCAGGGAACCTTCTATGGCTACACCTTC.

The chain uses TRBV5-6 and TRBJ2-1, with 7 bases that match TRBD2. CDR3 size: 16 residues. Germline lookup yields CDR1 SGHDT and CDR2 YYEEEE. V gave up 7 bases and J gave up 3 bases; unmatched junction bases: 13. The CDR3 reads CASWTFSGDHYNEQFF. The CDR3 region has the DNA TGTGCCAGCTGGACCTTCAGCGGGGACCACTACAATGAGCAGTTCTTC.

V usage is TRBV12-3 or TRBV12-4 and J usage is TRBJ1-2; TRBD1 matches 11 bases. V gave up 7 bases and J gave up 8 bases; unmatched junction bases: 3. The CDR3 spans 12 residues. For the CDR3, the DNA is TGTGCCAGCAAGAGGGACAGGGGGGGCTACACCTTC. Amino acid sequence: CASKRDRGGYTF.

The chain carries TRBV7-9 and TRBJ2-5; TRBD1 matches 10 bases. Losses at the gene ends were 3 bases for V and 5 bases for J; bases not matched to a gene: 6. The CDR3 is 15 residues long. CDR1 and CDR2 (germline): SEHNR, FQNEAQ (reference sequence). The CDR3 here is CASSLGGQGKETQYF. CDR3 nucleotides: TGTGCCAGCAGCTTGGGGGGACAGGGGAAGGAGACCCAGTACTTC.

The V gene is TRBV6-6, the J gene TRBJ1-2, with D possibly TRBD1 on 6 matching bases. The CDR3 is 16 residues long. Germline V CDR1 and CDR2: MNHNY, SVGAGI (reference sequence). The germline V and J ends were trimmed by 8 bases and 0 bases, with 19 bases remaining between them. CDR3 protein: CASSGGPKAPNYGYTF. The CDR3 coding sequence is TGTGCCAGCTCGGGGGGGCCGAAAGCCCCTAACTATGGCTACACCTTC.